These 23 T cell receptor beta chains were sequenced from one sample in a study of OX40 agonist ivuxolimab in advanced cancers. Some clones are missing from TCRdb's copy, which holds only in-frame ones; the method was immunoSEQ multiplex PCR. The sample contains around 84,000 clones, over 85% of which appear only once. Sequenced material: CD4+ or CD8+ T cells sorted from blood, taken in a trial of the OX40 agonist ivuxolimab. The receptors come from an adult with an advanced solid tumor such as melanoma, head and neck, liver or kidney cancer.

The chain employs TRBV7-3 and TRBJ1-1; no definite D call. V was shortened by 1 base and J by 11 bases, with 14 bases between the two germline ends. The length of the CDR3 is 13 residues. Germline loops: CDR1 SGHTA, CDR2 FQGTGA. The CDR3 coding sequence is TGTGCCAGCAGCTTAAATCCGGACGGGGTGGCTTTCTTT. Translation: CASSLNPDGVAFF.

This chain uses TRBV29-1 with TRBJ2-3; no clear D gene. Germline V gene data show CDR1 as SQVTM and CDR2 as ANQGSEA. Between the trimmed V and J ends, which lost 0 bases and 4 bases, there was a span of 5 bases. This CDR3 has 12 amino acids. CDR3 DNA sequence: TGCAGCGTTGAAGATCAAGCAGATACGCAGTATTTT. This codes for CSVEDQADTQYF.

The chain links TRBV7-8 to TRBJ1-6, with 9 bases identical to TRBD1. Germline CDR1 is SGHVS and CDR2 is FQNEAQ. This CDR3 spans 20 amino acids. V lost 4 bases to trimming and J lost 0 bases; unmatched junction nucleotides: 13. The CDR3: CASSYASGQGTSSYNSPLHF. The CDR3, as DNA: TGTGCCAGCAGCTACGCCTCCGGACAGGGGACAAGCTCCTATAATTCACCCCTCCACTTT. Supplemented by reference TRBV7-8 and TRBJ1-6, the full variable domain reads GAGVSQSPRYKVAKRGQDVALRCDPISGHVSLFWYQQALGQGPEFLTYFQNEAQLDKSGLPSDRFFAERPEGSVSTLKIQRTQQEDSAVYLCASSYASGQGTSSYNSPLHFGNGTRLTVT.

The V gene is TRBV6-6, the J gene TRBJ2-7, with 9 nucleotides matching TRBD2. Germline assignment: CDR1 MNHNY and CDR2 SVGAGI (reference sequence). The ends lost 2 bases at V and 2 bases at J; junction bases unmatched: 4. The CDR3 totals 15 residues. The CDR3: CASSYAGGGAYEQYF. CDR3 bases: TGTGCCAGCAGTTACGCGGGAGGGGGGGCCTACGAGCAGTACTTC.

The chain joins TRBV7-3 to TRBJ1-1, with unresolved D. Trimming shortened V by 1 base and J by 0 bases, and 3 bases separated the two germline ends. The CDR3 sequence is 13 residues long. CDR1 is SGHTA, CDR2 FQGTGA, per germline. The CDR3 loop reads CASSLMLNTEAFF. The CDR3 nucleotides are TGTGCCAGCAGCTTAATGCTGAACACTGAAGCTTTCTTT.

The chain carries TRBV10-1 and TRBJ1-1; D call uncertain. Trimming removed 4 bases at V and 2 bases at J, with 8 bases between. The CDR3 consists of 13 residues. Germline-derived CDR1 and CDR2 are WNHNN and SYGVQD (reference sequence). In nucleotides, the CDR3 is TGCGCCAGCAGTGTCAAGGGAAACACTGAAGCTTTCTTT. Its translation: CASSVKGNTEAFF.

CDR3 protein: CASRARGGTDTQYF. The DNA for the CDR3 is TGTGCCAGCAGGGCGCGGGGGGGAACAGATACGCAGTATTTT. The chain recombines TRBV28 with TRBJ2-3; 9 nucleotides agree with TRBD2. V shed 6 bases, J shed 3 bases, and the junction held 4 bases outside the gene matches. Germline V gene sequence: CDR1 MDHEN, CDR2 SYDVKM. CDR3 length: 14 amino acids.

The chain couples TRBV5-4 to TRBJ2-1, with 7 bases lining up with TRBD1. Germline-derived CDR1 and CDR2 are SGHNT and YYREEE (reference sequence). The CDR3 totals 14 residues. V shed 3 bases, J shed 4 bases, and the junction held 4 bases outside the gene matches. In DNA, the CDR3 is TGTGCCAGCAGCTCACAGGGGCGATACAATGAGCAGTTCTTC. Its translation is CASSSQGRYNEQFF.

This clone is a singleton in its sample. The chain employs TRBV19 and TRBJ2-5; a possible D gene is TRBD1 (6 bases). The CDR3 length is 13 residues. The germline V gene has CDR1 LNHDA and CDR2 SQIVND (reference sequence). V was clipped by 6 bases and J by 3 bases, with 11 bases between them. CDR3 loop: CASRRHREETQYF. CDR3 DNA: TGTGCCAGTAGACGACACAGGGAAGAGACCCAGTACTTC.

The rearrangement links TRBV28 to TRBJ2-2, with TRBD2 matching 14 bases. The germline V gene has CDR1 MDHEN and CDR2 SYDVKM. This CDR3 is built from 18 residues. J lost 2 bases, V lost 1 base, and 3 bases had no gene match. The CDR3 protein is CASSLSTSGRGNTGELFF. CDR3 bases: TGTGCCAGCAGTTTATCGACTAGCGGGAGGGGAAACACCGGGGAGCTGTTTTTT.

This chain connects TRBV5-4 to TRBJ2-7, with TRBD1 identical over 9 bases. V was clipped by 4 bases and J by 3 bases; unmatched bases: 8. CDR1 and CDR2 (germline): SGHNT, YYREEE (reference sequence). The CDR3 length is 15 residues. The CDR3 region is CASSQPGQGVYEQYF. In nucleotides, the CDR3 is TGTGCCAGCAGCCAGCCGGGACAGGGAGTCTACGAGCAGTACTTC.

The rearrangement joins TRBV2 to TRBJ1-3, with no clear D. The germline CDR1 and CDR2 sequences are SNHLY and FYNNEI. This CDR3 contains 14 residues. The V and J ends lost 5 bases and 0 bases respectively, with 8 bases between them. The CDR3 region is CASSIQVSGNTIYF. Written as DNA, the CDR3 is TGTGCCAGCAGTATACAAGTCTCTGGAAACACCATATATTTT. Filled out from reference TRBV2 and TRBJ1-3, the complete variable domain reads EPEVTQTPSHQVTQMGQEVILRCVPISNHLYFYWYRQILGQKVEFLVSFYNNEISEKSEIFDDQFSVERPDGSNFTLKIRSTKLEDSAMYFCASSIQVSGNTIYFGEGSWLTVV.

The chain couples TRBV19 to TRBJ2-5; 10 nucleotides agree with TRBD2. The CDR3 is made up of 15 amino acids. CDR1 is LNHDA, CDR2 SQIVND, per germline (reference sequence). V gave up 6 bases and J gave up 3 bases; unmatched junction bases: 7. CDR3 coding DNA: TGTGCCAGTAGACCCCTAGCGGGAGCGAAAGAGACCCAGTACTTC. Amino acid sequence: CASRPLAGAKETQYF.

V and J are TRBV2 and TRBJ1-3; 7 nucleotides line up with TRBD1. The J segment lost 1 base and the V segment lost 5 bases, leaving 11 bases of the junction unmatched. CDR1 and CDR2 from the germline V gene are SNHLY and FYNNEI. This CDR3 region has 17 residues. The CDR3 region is CASSKDRVGRSGNTIYF. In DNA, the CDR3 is TGTGCCAGCAGTAAAGACAGGGTCGGGCGATCTGGAAACACCATATATTTT.

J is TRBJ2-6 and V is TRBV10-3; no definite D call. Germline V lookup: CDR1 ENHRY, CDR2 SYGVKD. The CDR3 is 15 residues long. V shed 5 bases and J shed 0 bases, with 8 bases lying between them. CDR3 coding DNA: TGTGCCATCAGTAGCAGTGCCTCTGGGGCCAACGTCCTGACTTTC. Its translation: CAISSSASGANVLTF.

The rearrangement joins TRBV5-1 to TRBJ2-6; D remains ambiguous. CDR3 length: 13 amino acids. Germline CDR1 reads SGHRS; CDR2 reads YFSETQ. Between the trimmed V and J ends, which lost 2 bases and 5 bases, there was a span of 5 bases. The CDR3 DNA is TGCGCCAGCAGCTTTCAAAGGGCCAACGTCCTGACTTTC. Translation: CASSFQRANVLTF.

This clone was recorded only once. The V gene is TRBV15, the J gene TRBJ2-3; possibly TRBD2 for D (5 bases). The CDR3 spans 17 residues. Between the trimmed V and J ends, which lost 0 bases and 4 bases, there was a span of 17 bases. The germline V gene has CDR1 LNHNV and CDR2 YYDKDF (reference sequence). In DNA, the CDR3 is TGTGCCACCAGCAGAGATCTTTCGGTGAGGGATTCAGATACGCAGTATTTT. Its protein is CATSRDLSVRDSDTQYF.

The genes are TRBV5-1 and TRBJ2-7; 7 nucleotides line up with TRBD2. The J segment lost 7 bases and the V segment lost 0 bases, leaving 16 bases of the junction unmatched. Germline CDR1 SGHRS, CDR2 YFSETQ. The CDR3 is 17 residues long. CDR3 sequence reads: CASSLATGISSGGEQYF. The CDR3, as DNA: TGCGCCAGCAGCTTGGCCACTGGTATCTCGTCGGGGGGTGAGCAGTACTTC.

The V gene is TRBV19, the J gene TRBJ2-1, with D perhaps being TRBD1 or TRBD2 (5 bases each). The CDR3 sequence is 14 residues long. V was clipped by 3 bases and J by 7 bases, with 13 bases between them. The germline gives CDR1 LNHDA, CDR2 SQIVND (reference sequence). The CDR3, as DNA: TGTGCCAGTAGTATCCGAGGTGGGGGAAATGAGCAGTTCTTC. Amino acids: CASSIRGGGNEQFF.

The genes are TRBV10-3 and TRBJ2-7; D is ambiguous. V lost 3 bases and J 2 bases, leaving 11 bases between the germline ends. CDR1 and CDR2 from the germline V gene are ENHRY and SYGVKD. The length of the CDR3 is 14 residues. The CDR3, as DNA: TGTGCCATCAGTGATGGTCCTGCCGCCTACGAGCAGTACTTC. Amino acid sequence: CAISDGPAAYEQYF.

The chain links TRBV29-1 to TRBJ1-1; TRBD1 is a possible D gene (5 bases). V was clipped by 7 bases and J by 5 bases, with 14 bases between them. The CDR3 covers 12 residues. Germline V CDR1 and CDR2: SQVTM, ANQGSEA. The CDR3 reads CSAAPGRTEAFF. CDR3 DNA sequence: TGCAGCGCAGCCCCAGGGAGAACTGAAGCTTTCTTT.

The CDR3 reads CAWTRRATGYGYTF. In DNA, the CDR3 is TGTGCCTGGACCCGTAGGGCGACAGGGTATGGCTACACCTTC. This chain uses TRBV30 with TRBJ1-2, with 7 bases lining up with TRBD1. Germline trimming cut 4 bases from V and 5 bases from J; bases unmatched to any gene: 10. CDR1 is GTSNPN, CDR2 SVGIG, per germline (reference sequence). The CDR3 runs 14 residues.

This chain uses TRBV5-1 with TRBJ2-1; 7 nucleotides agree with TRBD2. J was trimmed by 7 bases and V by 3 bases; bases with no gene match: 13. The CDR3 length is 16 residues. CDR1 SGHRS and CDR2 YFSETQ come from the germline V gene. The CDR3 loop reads CASSSAGVWKANEQFF. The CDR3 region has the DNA TGCGCCAGCAGCTCCGCGGGAGTATGGAAGGCGAATGAGCAGTTCTTC.